The present T cell receptor (beta chain) was sequenced within a study of T-cell reconstitution after alpha-beta-depleted transplantation in children. General study results and limits: Certain patients had high TCRbeta diversity at day 60, and it came from recipient T cells and thymic progenitors that survived. Expanded graft clones, several hundred of them, were reportedly the source of alpha-beta T cells about two months after transplant. T-cell counts and diversity at one year following transplant were attributed mainly to newly produced T cells.

For TCRbeta, the library was prepared with unique molecular identifiers. TCRdb used MiXCR to reprocess the PCR reads, holding one entry per CDR3 protein. The sample carries hundreds of thousands of distinct CDR3 sequences, over 10% recorded once. Of note for this clonotype: The antigen is undetermined.

The CDR3 is 15 residues long. From germline, CDR1 is SGHTS and CDR2 YDEGEE. V was pared by 4 bases and J by 3 bases, with 14 bases between. This clonotype was obtained from a girl aged 2 to 9 with congenital amegakaryocytic thrombocytopenia, due to receive a stem cell transplant. The chain couples TRBV5-8 to TRBJ2-1, with D perhaps matching TRBD2 (6 bases). Sequenced material: PBMCs, taken before TCRalphabeta/CD19-depleted stem cell transplant. The CDR3 region is CASSMIAAYYNEQFF. The CDR3 DNA reads as TGTGCCAGCAGCATGATAGCGGCCTACTACAATGAGCAGTTCTTC.